This T cell receptor (beta chain) was sequenced for a study of cytomegalovirus exposure and HLA in healthy donors. Whole-study results and caveats: In a later analysis, common viral pathogens appeared linked to several of the most significant clusters. Some public TCRs appeared in many individuals, while most sequences were rare. It has been reported that TCR beta sequences accurately predicted the HLA-A and HLA-B alleles of most subjects.

Germline loops: CDR1 SEHNR, CDR2 FQNEAQ (reference sequence). Trimming shortened V by 3 bases and J by 0 bases, and 8 bases separated the two germline ends. The CDR3 loop spans 14 amino acids. Regarding this clone: What it recognizes is unknown.

In nominal health when sampled, donors likely had unrecorded immune exposures nonetheless. The study ran its PCR with 60 Vbeta and 13 Jbeta primers. Method: immunoSEQ multiplex PCR; TCRdb's copy keeps in-frame clones and lacks some. Among under 150,000 clones listed, roughly four fifths were seen once. The source material was PBMCs. The chain joins TRBV7-9 to TRBJ1-1; weak D call: TRBD1 (5 bases). The TCR originated in a woman aged 18-30 years in good health and CMV-seronegative. The CDR3 sequence is CASSFGDLNTEAFF. The CDR3 nucleotides read TGTGCCAGCAGCTTTGGGGACTTGAACACTGAAGCTTTCTTT.